This TCR beta chain was found in a study of T cell responses to AZD1222 COVID-19 vaccine. CDR1 is SEHNR, CDR2 FQNEAQ, per germline (reference sequence). The CDR3 runs to 12 residues. V lost 5 bases and J lost 9, with 13 bases in between. This clone has only a few counts. Its antigen is as yet unknown. Regarding the study as a whole: The breadth and depth of Spike-specific TCRs increased once two AZD1222 doses had been given. None of the repertoires were sampled until the peak T cell response had passed.

Assay used: immunoSEQ multiplex PCR; TCRdb lists only in-frame clones, some missing. The data show under 150,000 clones, with 90% seen just once and around 6.9% held by the top ten. Material: peripheral blood, obtained on day 0 of AZD1222 vaccination. The rearrangement links TRBV7-9 to TRBJ1-2, with D perhaps matching TRBD1 (5 bases). The sequence was obtained from an adult in good health. CDR3: CASSQFPGSYTF. Written as DNA, the CDR3 is TGTGCCAGCAGCCAATTCCCAGGGAGCTACACCTTC. Looking up the rest from reference TRBV7-9 and TRBJ1-2 gives the full variable domain: DTGVSQNPRHKITKRGQNVTFRCDPISEHNRLYWYRQTLGQGPEFLTYFQNEAQLEKSRLLSDRFSAERPKGSFSTLEIQRTEQGDSAMYLCASSQFPGSYTFGSGTRLTVV.